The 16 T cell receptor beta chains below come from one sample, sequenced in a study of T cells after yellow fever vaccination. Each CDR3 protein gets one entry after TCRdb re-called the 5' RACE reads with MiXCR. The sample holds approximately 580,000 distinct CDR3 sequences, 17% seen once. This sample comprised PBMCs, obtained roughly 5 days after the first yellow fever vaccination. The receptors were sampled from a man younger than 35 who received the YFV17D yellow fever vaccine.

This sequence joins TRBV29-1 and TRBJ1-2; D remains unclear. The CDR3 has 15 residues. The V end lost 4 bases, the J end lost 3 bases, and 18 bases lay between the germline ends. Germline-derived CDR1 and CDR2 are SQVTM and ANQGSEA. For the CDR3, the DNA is TGCAGCGTTGTTAGTGTCGAGAGAACGCACTATGGCTACACCTTC. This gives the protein CSVVSVERTHYGYTF.

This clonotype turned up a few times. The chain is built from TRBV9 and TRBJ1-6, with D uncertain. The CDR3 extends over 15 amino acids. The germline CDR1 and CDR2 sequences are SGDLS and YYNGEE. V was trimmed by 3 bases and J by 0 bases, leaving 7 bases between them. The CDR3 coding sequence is TGTGCCAGCAGCGAGCGGAGCTCCTATAATTCACCCCTCCACTTT. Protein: CASSERSSYNSPLHF.

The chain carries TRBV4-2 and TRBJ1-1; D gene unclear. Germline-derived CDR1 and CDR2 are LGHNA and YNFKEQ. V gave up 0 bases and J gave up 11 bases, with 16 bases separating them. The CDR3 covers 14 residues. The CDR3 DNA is TGTGCCAGCAGCCAAGAAACCCTAACCAGTACGGCTTTCTTT. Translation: CASSQETLTSTAFF.

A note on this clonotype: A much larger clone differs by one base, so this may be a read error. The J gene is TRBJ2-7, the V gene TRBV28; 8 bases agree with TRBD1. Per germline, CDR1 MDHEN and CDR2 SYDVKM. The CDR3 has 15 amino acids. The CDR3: CASSESGTGLYERYV. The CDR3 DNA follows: TGTGCCAGCAGTGAATCGGGGACAGGCCTTTACGAGCGGTACGTC.

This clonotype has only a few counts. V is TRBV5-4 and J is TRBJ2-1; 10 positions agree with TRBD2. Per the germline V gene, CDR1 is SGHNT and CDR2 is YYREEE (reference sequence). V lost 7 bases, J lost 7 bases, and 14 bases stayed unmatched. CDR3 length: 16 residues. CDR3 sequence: CASLTTSGGVINEQFF. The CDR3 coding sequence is TGTGCCAGCCTAACAACAAGCGGGGGGGTTATAAATGAGCAGTTCTTC.

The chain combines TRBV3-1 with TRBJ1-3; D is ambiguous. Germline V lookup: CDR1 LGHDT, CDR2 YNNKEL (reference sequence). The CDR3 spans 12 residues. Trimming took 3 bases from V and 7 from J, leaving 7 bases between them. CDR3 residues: CASSQTVNTIYF. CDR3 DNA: TGTGCCAGCAGCCAGACCGTGAACACCATATATTTT.

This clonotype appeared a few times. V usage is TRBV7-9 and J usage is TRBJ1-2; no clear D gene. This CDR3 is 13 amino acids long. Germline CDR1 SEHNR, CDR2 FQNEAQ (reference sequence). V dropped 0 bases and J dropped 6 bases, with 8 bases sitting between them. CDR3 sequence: CASSLALADGYTF. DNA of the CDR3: TGTGCCAGCAGCTTAGCGCTGGCAGATGGCTACACCTTC.

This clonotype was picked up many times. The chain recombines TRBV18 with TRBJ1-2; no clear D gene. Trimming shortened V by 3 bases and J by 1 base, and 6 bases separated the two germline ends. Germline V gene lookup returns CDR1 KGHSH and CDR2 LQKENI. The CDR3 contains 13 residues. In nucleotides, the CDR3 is TGTGCCAGCTCACCCGAGGGTAACTATGGCTACACCTTC. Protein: CASSPEGNYGYTF. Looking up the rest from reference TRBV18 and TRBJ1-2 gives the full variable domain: NAGVMQNPRHLVRRRGQEARLRCSPMKGHSHVYWYRQLPEEGLKFMVYLQKENIIDESGMPKERFSAEFPKEGPSILRIQQVVRGDSAAYFCASSPEGNYGYTFGSGTRLTVV.

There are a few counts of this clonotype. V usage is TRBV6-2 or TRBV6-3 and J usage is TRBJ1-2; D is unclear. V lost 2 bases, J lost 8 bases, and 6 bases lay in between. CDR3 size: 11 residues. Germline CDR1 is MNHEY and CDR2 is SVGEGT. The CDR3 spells CASSYPSGYTF. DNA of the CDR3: TGTGCCAGCAGTTACCCGTCCGGCTACACCTTC.

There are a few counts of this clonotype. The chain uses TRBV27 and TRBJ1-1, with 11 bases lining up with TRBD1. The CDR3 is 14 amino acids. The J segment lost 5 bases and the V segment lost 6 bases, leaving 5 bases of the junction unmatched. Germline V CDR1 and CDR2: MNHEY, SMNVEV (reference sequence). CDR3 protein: CASSGDRGGTEAFF. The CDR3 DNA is TGTGCCAGCAGCGGGGACAGGGGGGGGACTGAAGCTTTCTTT.

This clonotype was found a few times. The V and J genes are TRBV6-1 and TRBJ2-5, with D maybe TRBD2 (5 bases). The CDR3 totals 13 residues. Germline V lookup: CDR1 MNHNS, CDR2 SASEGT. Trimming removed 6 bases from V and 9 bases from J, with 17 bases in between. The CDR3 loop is CASSPPALGAQYF. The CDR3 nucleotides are TGTGCCAGCAGCCCCCCGGCGCTCGGGGCCCAGTACTTC.

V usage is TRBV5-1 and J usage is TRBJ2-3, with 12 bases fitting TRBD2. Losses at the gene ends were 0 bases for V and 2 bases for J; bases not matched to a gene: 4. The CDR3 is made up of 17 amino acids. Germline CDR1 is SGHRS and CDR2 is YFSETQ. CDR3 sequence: CASSLGLAGVITDTQYF. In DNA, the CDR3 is TGCGCCAGCAGCTTGGGACTAGCGGGGGTTATCACAGATACGCAGTATTTT. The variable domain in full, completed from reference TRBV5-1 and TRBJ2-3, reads KAGVTQTPRYLIKTRGQQVTLSCSPISGHRSVSWYQQTPGQGLQFLFEYFSETQRNKGNFPGRFSGRQFSNSRSEMNVSTLELGDSALYLCASSLGLAGVITDTQYFGPGTRLTVL.

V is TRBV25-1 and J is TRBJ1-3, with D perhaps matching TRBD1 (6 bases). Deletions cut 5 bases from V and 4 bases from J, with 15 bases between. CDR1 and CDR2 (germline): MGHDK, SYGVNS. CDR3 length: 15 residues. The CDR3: CASSQPTGWGNTIYF. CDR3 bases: TGTGCCAGCAGTCAACCTACAGGGTGGGGAAACACCATATATTTT.

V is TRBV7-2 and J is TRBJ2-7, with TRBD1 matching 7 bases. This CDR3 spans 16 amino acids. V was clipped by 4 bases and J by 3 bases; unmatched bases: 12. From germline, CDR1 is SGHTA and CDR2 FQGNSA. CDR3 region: CASSSTYSTGNYEQYV. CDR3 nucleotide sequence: TGTGCCAGCAGCTCGACCTACTCGACAGGGAACTACGAGCAGTACGTC.

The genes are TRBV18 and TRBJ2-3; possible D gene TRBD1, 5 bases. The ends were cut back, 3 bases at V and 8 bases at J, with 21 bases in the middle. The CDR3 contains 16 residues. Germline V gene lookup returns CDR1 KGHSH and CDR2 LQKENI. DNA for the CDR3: TGTGCCAGCTCACCTCCAGGGAAGCTGTCTGGCCCTACGCAGTATTTT. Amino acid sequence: CASSPPGKLSGPTQYF.

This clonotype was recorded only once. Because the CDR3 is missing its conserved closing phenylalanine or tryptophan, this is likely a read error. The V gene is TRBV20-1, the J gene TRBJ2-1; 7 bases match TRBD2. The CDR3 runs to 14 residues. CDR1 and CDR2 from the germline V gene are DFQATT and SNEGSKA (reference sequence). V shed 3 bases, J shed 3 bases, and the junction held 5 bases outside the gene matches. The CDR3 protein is CSASGGGNYNEQFS. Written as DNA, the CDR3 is TGCAGTGCTAGTGGGGGGGGAAACTACAATGAGCAGTTCTCC.